A single sample is the source of the 9 T cell receptor beta chains below, sequenced in a study of CD4 T cells in relation to SARS-CoV-2 and coronaviruses. No antigen is known for these receptors. Profiled with immunoSEQ multiplex PCR; TCRdb holds only in-frame clones, not every one. The sample records approximately 20,000 clones, over 60% being singletons. CD4+ T cells from unexposed donors were obtained before the COVID-19 pandemic (2011-2018). CD4+ T cells were isolated from the cells after around eleven days of culture. The specimen sequenced was CD4+ T cells from PBMCs, cultured in vitro. Receptors were obtained from a human donor in good health.

The V gene is TRBV19, the J gene TRBJ1-2; D remains ambiguous. Per germline, CDR1 LNHDA and CDR2 SQIVND (reference sequence). V lost 8 bases and J lost 4, with 14 bases in between. This CDR3 comprises 13 residues. DNA for the CDR3: TGTGCCAGTGGTGGGGATCGTCCCTATGGCTACACCTTC. It is translated as CASGGDRPYGYTF.

CDR3: CASSSYGNNEQFF. Written as DNA, the CDR3 is TGTGCCAGCAGTTCTTATGGTAATAATGAGCAGTTCTTC. The chain has TRBV6-5 and TRBJ2-1; D is unresolved. V lost 4 bases and J lost 7, with 11 bases in between. CDR3 length: 13 residues. Germline lookup yields CDR1 MNHEY and CDR2 SVGAGI.

This chain joins TRBV12-3 or TRBV12-4 and TRBJ2-1; D gene unclear. The CDR3 spans 13 residues. V was clipped by 5 bases and J by 8 bases, with 13 bases between them. The CDR3 loop reads CASSKPSGDEQFF. DNA of the CDR3: TGTGCCAGCAGTAAACCTAGTGGGGATGAGCAGTTCTTC.

This chain links TRBV7-3 with TRBJ2-3; 8 nucleotides match TRBD1. Unmatched junction bases numbered 9, after V lost 6 bases and J lost 4 bases. The CDR3 totals 15 residues. CDR1 and CDR2 from the germline V gene are SGHTA and FQGTGA. The DNA for the CDR3 is TGTGCCAGCAGTTTTCTCGGACAGGGAGCAGATACGCAGTATTTT. The encoded protein is CASSFLGQGADTQYF.

The rearrangement uses TRBV9 and TRBJ1-1; 8 bases are shared with TRBD1. J lost 0 bases, V lost 2 bases, and 3 bases had no gene match. The germline CDR1 and CDR2 sequences are SGDLS and YYNGEE. The CDR3 runs 15 residues. CDR3 sequence: CASSVTTGVNTEAFF. The DNA for the CDR3 is TGTGCCAGCAGCGTGACGACAGGGGTGAACACTGAAGCTTTCTTT.

The chain has TRBV13 and TRBJ2-1; D remains ambiguous. The V end lost 2 bases, the J end lost 4 bases, and 6 bases lay between the germline ends. The V gene's germline CDR1 is PRHDT and CDR2 FYEKMQ (reference sequence). There are 13 residues in the CDR3. This CDR3 is CASSLLDYNEQFF. The DNA of the CDR3 is TGTGCCAGCAGCTTACTAGATTACAATGAGCAGTTCTTC. Combining the CDR3 with reference TRBV13 and TRBJ2-1 gives the whole variable domain AAGVIQSPRHLIKEKRETATLKCYPIPRHDTVYWYQQGPGQDPQFLISFYEKMQSDKGSIPDRFSAQQFSDYHSELNMSSLELGDSALYFCASSLLDYNEQFFGPGTRLTVL.

Within the sample, this clone is large. The V gene is TRBV5-1, the J gene TRBJ2-5; D unresolved. V was shortened by 4 bases and J by 4 bases, with 8 bases between the two germline ends. Germline values: CDR1 SGHRS, CDR2 YFSETQ. The CDR3 is made up of 12 amino acids. This CDR3 is CASSQLGETQYF. In DNA, the CDR3 is TGCGCCAGCAGCCAACTTGGAGAGACCCAGTACTTC.

The chain joins TRBV5-5 to TRBJ2-3, with no clear D. The CDR3 loop spans 14 amino acids. Germline V CDR1 and CDR2: SGHKS, YYEKEE (reference sequence). V was shortened by 0 bases and J by 3 bases, with 8 bases between the two germline ends. CDR3 DNA sequence: TGTGCCAGCAGCTTGGGGGTAGGGACAGATACGCAGTATTTT. As protein: CASSLGVGTDTQYF.

The CDR3 loop is CASTTGTSFNEQFF. The CDR3 DNA sequence: TGTGCCAGCACCACCGGGACTAGCTTCAATGAGCAGTTCTTC. V gene TRBV2 combines with J gene TRBJ2-1; 9 bases are shared with TRBD2. The V segment lost 7 bases and the J segment 6 bases; nucleotides outside the gene matches: 7. The CDR3 totals 14 residues. CDR1 is SNHLY, CDR2 FYNNEI, per germline.